This T cell receptor (beta chain) is from a study of brain T cells in children with intractable seizures. The protocol was immunoSEQ multiplex PCR, while the TCRdb copy is restricted to in-frame clones and leaves out a portion. The sample comprises tens of thousands of clones, 75% to 95% of which are singletons, and about 6% rests with the top ten. Per germline, CDR1 SQVTM and CDR2 ANQGSEA. The V end lost 6 bases, the J end lost 3 bases, and 14 bases lay between the germline ends. CDR3 length: 13 amino acids. Study outcomes and limitations: HCMV serostatus was not known, and viral specificity came from CDR3 similarity only. Clones missing pre-surgery may reflect undersampling of that blood sample.

This clone was seen just once. The antigen remains undetermined. Only cases whose brain tissue showed the highest T cell transcript signatures were sequenced. Before surgery, patients took at least one anti-epileptic drug. The input for sequencing was peripheral blood, taken at surgery. This TCR was sampled from a girl aged 2 to 9 with tuberous sclerosis and intractable seizures. The chain has TRBV29-1 and TRBJ1-1; D uncertain. CDR3 protein: CSVRSSRYTEAFF. The CDR3 nucleotides are TGCAGCGTCCGTTCCTCGAGGTACACTGAAGCTTTCTTT.